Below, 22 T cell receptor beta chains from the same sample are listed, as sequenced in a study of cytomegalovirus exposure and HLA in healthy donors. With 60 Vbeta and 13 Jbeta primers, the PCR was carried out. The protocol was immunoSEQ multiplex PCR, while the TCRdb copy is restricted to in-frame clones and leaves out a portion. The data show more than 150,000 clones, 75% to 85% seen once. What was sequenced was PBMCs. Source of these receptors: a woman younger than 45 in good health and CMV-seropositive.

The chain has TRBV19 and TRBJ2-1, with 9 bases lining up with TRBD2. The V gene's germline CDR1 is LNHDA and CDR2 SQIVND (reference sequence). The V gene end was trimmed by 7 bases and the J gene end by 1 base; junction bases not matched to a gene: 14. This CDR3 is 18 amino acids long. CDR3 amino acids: CASTIQLRTSESYNEQFF. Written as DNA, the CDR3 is TGTGCCAGTACCATTCAGCTACGGACTAGCGAGTCCTACAATGAGCAGTTCTTC.

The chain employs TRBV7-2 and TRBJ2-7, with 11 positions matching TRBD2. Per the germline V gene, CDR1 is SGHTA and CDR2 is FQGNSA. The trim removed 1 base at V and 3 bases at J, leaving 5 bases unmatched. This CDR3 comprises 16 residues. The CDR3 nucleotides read TGTGCCAGCAGCTTAGAAGGGACTAGCGGTTACTACGAGCAGTACTTC. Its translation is CASSLEGTSGYYEQYF.

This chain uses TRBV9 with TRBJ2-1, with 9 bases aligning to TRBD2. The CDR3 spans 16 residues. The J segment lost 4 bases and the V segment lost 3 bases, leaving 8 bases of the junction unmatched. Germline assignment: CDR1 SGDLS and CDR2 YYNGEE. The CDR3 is CASSGGTSWGYNEQFF. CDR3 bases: TGTGCCAGCAGCGGCGGGACTAGCTGGGGTTACAATGAGCAGTTCTTC.

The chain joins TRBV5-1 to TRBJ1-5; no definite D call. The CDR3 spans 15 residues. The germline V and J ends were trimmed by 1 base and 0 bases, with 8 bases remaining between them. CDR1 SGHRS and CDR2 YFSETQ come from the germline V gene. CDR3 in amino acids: CASSLYRYSNQPQHF. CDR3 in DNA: TGCGCCAGCAGCTTGTACAGATATAGCAATCAGCCCCAGCATTTT.

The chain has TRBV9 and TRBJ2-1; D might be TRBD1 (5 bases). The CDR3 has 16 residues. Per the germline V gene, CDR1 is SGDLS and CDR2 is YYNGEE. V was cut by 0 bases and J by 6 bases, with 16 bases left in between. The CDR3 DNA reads TGTGCCAGCAGCGTAGCTGGCAGGGAAATGGGCAATGAGCAGTTCTTC. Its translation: CASSVAGREMGNEQFF. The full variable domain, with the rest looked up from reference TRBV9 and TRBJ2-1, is DSGVTQTPKHLITATGQRVTLRCSPRSGDLSVYWYQQSLDQGLQFLIQYYNGEERAKGNILERFSAQQFPDLHSELNLSSLELGDSALYFCASSVAGREMGNEQFFGPGTRLTVL.

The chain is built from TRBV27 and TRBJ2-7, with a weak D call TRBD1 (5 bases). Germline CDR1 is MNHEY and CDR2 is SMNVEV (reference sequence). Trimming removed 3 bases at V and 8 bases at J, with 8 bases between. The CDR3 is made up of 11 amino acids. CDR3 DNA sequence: TGTGCCAGCAGTTTTTCAGGGCAGCAGTACTTC. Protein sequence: CASSFSGQQYF.

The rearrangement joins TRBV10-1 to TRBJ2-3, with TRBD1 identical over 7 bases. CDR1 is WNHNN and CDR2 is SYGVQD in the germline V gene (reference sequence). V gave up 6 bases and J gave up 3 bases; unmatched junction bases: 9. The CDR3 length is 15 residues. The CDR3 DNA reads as TGCGCCAGCAGCCCCGAGGGGGCCAGGACAGATACGCAGTATTTT. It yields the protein CASSPEGARTDTQYF.

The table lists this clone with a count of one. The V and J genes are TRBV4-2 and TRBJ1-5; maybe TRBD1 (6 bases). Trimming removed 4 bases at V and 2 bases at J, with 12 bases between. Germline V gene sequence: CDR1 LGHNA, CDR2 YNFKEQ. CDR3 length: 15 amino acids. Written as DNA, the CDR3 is TGTGCCAGCAGCCCCCAAGGGGGGGGCAATCAGCCCCAGCATTTT. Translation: CASSPQGGGNQPQHF.

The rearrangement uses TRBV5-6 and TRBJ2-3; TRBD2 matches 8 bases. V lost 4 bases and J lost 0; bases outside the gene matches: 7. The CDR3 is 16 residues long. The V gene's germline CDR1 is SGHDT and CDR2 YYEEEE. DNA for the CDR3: TGTGCCAGCAGCGCGCGGGGGGTGTCTAGCACAGATACGCAGTATTTT. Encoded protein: CASSARGVSSTDTQYF. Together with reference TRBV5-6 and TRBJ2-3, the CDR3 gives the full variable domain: DAGVTQSPTHLIKTRGQQVTLRCSPKSGHDTVSWYQQALGQGPQFIFQYYEEEERQRGNFPDRFSGHQFPNYSSELNVNALLLGDSALYLCASSARGVSSTDTQYFGPGTRLTVL.

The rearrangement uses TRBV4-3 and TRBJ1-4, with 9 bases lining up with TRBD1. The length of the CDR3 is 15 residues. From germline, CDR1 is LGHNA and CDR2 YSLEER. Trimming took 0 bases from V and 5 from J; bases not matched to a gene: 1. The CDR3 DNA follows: TGCGCCAGCAGCCAAGAAGGGACAGGGAATGAAAAACTGTTTTTT. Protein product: CASSQEGTGNEKLFF.

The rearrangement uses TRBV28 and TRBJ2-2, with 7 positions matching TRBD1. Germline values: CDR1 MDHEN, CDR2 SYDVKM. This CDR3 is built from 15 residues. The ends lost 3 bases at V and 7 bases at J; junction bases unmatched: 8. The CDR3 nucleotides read TGTGCCAGCAGTTTTGGAGACAGGGCCGGCGGGGAGCTGTTTTTT. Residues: CASSFGDRAGGELFF.

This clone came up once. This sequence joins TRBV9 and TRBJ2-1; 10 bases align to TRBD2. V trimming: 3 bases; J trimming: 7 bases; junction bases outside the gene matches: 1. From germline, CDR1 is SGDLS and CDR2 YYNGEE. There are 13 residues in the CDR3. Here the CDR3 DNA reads TGTGCCAGCAGCGGTAGCGGGGGGAATGAGCAGTTCTTC. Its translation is CASSGSGGNEQFF.

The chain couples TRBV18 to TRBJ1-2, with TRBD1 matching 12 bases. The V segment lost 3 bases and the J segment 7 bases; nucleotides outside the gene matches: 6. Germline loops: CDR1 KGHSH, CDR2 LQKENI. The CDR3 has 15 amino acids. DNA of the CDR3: TGTGCCAGCTCACCCCCGGGACAGGGGGCGTCTGGCTACACCTTC. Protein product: CASSPPGQGASGYTF. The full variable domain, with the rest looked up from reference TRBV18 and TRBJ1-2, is NAGVMQNPRHLVRRRGQEARLRCSPMKGHSHVYWYRQLPEEGLKFMVYLQKENIIDESGMPKERFSAEFPKEGPSILRIQQVVRGDSAAYFCASSPPGQGASGYTFGSGTRLTVV.

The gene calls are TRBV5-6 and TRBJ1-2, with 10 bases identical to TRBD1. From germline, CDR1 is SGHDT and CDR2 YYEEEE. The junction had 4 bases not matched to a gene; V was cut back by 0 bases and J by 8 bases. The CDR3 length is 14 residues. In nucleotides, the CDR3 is TGTGCCAGCAGCTTGGGACAGGGGGCGGCGGGCTACACCTTC. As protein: CASSLGQGAAGYTF.

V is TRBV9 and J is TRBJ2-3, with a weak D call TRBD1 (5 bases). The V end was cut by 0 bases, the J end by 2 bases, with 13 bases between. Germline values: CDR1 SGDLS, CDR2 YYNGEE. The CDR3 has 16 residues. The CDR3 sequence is CASSVVGQGITDTQYF. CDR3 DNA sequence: TGTGCCAGCAGCGTAGTGGGGCAGGGCATCACAGATACGCAGTATTTT.

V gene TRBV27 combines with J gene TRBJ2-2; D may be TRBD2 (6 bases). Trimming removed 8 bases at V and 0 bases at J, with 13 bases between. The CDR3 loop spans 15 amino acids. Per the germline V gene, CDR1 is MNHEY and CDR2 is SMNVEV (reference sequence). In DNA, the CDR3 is TGTGCCAGCCATCGGGGGTCCGCGAACACCGGGGAGCTGTTTTTT. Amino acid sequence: CASHRGSANTGELFF.

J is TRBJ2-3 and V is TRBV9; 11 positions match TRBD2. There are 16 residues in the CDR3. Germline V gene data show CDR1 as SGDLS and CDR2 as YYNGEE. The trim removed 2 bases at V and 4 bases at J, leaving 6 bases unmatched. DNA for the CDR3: TGTGCCAGCAGCGTTCTTAGCGGGGGGGGTGCAGATACGCAGTATTTT. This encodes CASSVLSGGGADTQYF.

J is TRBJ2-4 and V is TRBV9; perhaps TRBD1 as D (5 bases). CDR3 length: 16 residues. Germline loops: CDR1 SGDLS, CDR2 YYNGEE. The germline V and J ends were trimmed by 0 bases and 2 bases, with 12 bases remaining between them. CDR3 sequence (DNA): TGTGCCAGCAGCGTAGGCCCGGTGGGGCCCAAAAACATTCAGTACTTC. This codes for CASSVGPVGPKNIQYF.

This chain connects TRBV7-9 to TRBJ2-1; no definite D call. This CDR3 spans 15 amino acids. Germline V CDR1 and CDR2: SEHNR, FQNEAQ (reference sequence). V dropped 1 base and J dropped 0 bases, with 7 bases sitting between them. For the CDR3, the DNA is TGTGCCAGCAGCTTAGACTTGATCTCCTACAATGAGCAGTTCTTC. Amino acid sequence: CASSLDLISYNEQFF.

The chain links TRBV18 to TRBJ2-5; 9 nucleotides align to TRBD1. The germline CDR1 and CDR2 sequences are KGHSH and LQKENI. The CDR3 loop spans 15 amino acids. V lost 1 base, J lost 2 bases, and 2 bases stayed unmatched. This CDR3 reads CASSPRTGAQETQYF. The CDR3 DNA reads TGTGCCAGCTCACCACGGACAGGGGCGCAAGAGACCCAGTACTTC.

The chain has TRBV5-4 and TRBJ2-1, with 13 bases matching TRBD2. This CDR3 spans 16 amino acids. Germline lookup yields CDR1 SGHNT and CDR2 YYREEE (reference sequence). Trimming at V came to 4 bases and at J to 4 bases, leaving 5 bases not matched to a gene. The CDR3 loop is CASSKTSGGPYNEQFF. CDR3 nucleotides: TGTGCCAGCAGCAAGACTAGCGGGGGGCCATACAATGAGCAGTTCTTC.

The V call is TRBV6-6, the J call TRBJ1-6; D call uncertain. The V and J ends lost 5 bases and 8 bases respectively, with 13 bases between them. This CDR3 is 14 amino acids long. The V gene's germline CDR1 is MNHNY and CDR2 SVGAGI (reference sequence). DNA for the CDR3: TGTGCCAGCAGTCACGGGGAAGGTGATTCACCCCTCCACTTT. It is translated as CASSHGEGDSPLHF.